A selection of T cell receptor beta chains follows, all from one sample in a study of T cells in narcolepsy. The repertoire was sequenced with immunoSEQ multiplex PCR; TCRdb's copy has only in-frame clones and lacks some. The table records roughly 9,800 clones, 60% to 80% of them present only once. The material sequenced was CD45RA- memory CD8+ T cells from PBMCs. The receptors shown here come from a human donor with narcolepsy. CDR3s include the opening cysteine and the closing phenylalanine or tryptophan. A D gene is named only where the DNA matches it firmly. A row's size may be missing; if present it is once, few, many or a size class.

j_call clone_size d_call v_call cdr3_nt cdr3_aa
TRBJ2-7 . TRBD2 TRBV4-3 TGCGCCAGCAGCCCCTGGACTAGCGCCTCCTACGAGCAGTACTTC CASSPWTSASYEQYF
TRBJ2-2 . . TRBV4-1 TGCGCCAGCAGCCAAGTTGTAACTGTGGGTTACACCGGGGAGCTGTTTTTT CASSQVVTVGYTGELFF
TRBJ1-5 . . TRBV28 TGTGCCAGCAGCCGTGCCCCGCAGGATAGCAATCAGCCCCAGCATTTT CASSRAPQDSNQPQHF
TRBJ2-1 . . TRBV21-1 TGTGCCAGCAGCAAAGCGCTATTAGCGGAAGACAATGAGCAGTTCTTC CASSKALLAEDNEQFF
TRBJ2-3 . TRBD2 TRBV4-3 TGCGCCAGCAGCCAGGCGGGAGGGCCTGATACGCAGTATTTT CASSQAGGPDTQYF
TRBJ1-2 . . TRBV4-3 TGCGCCAGCAGCAACAGAGGGAACTATGGCTACACCTTC CASSNRGNYGYTF
TRBJ2-7 few . TRBV6-6 TGTGCCAGCAGTTACTGGACAGACAACAACGAGCAGTACTTC CASSYWTDNNEQYF
TRBJ2-5 . TRBD2 TRBV7-8 TGTGCCAGCAGACGGACTAGCGGGGGGGCATCGGTCTTCGAGACCCAGTACTTC CASRRTSGGASVFETQYF
TRBJ2-1 . . TRBV6-4 TGTGCCAGCATCACCGCTAGGCAGTTTGATCAGTTCTTC CASITARQFDQFF
TRBJ2-7 . . TRBV9 TGTGCCAGCAGCGTAGATGGAAACGTCTACGAGCAGTACTTC CASSVDGNVYEQYF
TRBJ2-1 . TRBD2 TRBV9 TGTGCCAGCAGCCCGCGGGGGGGTAGCTCCTACAATGAGCAGTTCTTC CASSPRGGSSYNEQFF
TRBJ1-6 . . TRBV4-1 TGCGCCAGCAGCCAATACTCTCACGGCAGCTCCTATAATTCACCCCTCCACTTT CASSQYSHGSSYNSPLHF
TRBJ2-2 . . TRBV6-9 TGTGCCAGCAGTTTCTTTGACCCAGCCAACACCGGGGAGCTGTTTTTT CASSFFDPANTGELFF
TRBJ2-7 . . TRBV19 TGTGCCAGTAGTCCGGGGCACCGTTACGAGCAGTACTTC CASSPGHRYEQYF
TRBJ2-7 . . TRBV19 TGTGCCAGTAGTCCCTGGACGAGTTCCCACGAGCAGTACTTC CASSPWTSSHEQYF
TRBJ2-3 . . TRBV7-9 TGTGCCAGCAGCTTCTTTAGCACAGATACGCAGTATTTT CASSFFSTDTQYF
TRBJ1-4 . TRBD1 TRBV15 TGTGCCACCAGCCCCAGGCGAGGACAGGGAAGTGAAAAACTGTTTTTT CATSPRRGQGSEKLFF
TRBJ2-1 . TRBD2 TRBV30 TGTGCCTGGAGTCTCCTAGCGGGGGGCAATGAGCAGTTCTTC CAWSLLAGGNEQFF
TRBJ2-3 few . TRBV7-3 TGTGCCAGCAGCCCCGACAGTACCACAGATACGCAGTATTTT CASSPDSTTDTQYF
TRBJ2-7 . TRBD2 TRBV5-1 TGCGCCAGCAGCCTGACTAGCCCTGCAACGGGTGAGCAGTACTTC CASSLTSPATGEQYF
TRBJ2-3 . . TRBV13 TGTGCCAGCAGCCCCCCCGCCGCACACAGGACAGATACGCAGTATTTT CASSPPAAHRTDTQYF
TRBJ1-2 . TRBD1 TRBV19 TGTGCCAGTAGTACCTGGACAGGTTATGGCTACACCTTC CASSTWTGYGYTF
TRBJ2-3 . . TRBV4-2 TGTGCCAGCAGCCAAGCCCGCGGGGGCCCAGATACGCAGTATTTT CASSQARGGPDTQYF
TRBJ2-1 few . TRBV5-1 TGCGCCAGCCACAGGGCCTACAATGAGCAGTTCTTC CASHRAYNEQFF
TRBJ2-7 few . TRBV30 TGTGCCTGGGATAGCCCCCAAAGATTCAGCTCCTACGAGCAGTACTTC CAWDSPQRFSSYEQYF
TRBJ1-2 . TRBD1 TRBV13 TGTGCCAGCAGCTTACGTCTAGGGACAGTTGGCTACACCTTC CASSLRLGTVGYTF
TRBJ2-5 few . TRBV7-3 TGTGCCAGCAGCCCGACCGGGACACCTCAAGAGACCCAGTACTTC CASSPTGTPQETQYF
TRBJ1-2 . . TRBV4-1 TGCGCCAGCAGCCAAGACACTAACTATGGCTACACCTTC CASSQDTNYGYTF
TRBJ2-7 few . TRBV4-1 TGCGCCAGCAGCCAAGATCGACATGGCCTCTACGAGCAGTACTTC CASSQDRHGLYEQYF
TRBJ2-1 medium-sized . TRBV7-9 TGTGCCAGCAGCTTAGAGGGGTTTCGGGAGCAGTTCTTC CASSLEGFREQFF